The sequence of this TCR beta chain was determined in a study of blood T cell repertoires in COVID-19. Study details: The study drew acute and convalescent COVID-19 samples from the United States, Italy and Spain. The analysed material was cDNA or gDNA that came from T cells, B-cell-depleted T cells, or PBMCs.

Per the original data handling: Researchers report that nucleated cell counts were estimated from reference gene primer amplification. TCRdb's table, derived via immunoSEQ multiplex PCR, lists solely in-frame clones and lacks some. V and J calls plus clone size are reproduced from that table; the DNA served to infer D and trimming. The sample has over 200,000 clones; just over 85% are singletons. This clone was recorded at least ten times. The V and J ends lost 6 bases and 2 bases, in that order; junction bases with no gene match: 1. This CDR3 is 12 amino acids long. CDR1 is SNHLY and CDR2 is FYNNEI in the germline V gene.

The V gene is TRBV2, the J gene TRBJ2-7, with TRBD2 matching over 7 bases. The sample comprised peripheral blood. The sequence was obtained from a young man who had recovered from COVID-19. The DNA of the CDR3 is TGTGCCAGCAGCCTAGCGGCCTACGAGCAGTACTTC. This encodes CASSLAAYEQYF.